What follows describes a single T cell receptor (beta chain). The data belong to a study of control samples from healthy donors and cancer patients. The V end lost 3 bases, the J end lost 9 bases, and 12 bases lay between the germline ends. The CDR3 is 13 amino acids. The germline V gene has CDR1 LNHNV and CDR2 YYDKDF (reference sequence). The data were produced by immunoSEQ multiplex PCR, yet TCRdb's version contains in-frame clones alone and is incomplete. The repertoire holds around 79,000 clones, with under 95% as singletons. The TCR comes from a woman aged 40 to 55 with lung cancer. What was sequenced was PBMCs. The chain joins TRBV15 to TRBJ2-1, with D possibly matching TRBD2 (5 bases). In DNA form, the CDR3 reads TGTGCCACCAGCAGTGAGGGCTCGCTTGAGCAGTTCTTC. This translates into CATSSEGSLEQFF.